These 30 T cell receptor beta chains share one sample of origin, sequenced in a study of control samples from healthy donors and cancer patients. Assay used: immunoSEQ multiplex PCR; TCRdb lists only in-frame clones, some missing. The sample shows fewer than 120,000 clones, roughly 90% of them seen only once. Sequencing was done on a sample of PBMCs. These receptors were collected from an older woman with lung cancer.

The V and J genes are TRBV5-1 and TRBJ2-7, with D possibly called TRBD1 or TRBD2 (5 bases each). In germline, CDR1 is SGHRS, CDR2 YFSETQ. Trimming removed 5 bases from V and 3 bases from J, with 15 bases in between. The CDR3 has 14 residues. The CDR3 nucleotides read TGCGCCAGCAGTTTTAGGGACCGTGGCTACGAGCAGTACTTC. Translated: CASSFRDRGYEQYF.

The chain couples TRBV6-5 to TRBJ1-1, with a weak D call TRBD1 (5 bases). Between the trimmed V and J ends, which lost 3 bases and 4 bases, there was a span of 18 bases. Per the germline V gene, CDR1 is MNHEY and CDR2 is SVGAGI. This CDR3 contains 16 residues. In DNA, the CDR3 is TGTGCCAGCAGTTATCAACAGGTTCGGGGTTCCACTGAAGCTTTCTTT. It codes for CASSYQQVRGSTEAFF.

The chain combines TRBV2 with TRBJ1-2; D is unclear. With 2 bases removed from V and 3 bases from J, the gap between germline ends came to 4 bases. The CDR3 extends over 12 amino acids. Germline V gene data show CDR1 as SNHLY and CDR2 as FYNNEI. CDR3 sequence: CASSERDYGYTF. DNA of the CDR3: TGTGCCAGCAGTGAAAGAGACTATGGCTACACCTTC.

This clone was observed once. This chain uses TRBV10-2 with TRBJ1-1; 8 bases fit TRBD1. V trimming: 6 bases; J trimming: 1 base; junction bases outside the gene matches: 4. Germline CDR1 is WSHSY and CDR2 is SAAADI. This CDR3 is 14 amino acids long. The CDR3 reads CASSLGTGNTEAFF. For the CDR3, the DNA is TGCGCCAGCAGCCTAGGGACAGGGAACACTGAAGCTTTCTTT.

CDR3 DNA: TGTGCCAGCAGTTTCGGGACATCCTACGAGCAGTACTTC. Amino acids: CASSFGTSYEQYF. This chain uses TRBV12-3 or TRBV12-4 with TRBJ2-7; possible D gene TRBD1, 6 bases. The CDR3 has 13 residues. V was clipped by 3 bases and J by 1 base, with 7 bases between them.

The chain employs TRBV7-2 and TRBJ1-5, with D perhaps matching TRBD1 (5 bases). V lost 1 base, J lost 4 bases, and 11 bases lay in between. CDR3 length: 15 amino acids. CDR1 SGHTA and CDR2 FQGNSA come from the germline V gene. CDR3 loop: CASSLVGTGNQPQHF. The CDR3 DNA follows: TGTGCCAGCAGCTTAGTGGGTACAGGAAATCAGCCCCAGCATTTT.

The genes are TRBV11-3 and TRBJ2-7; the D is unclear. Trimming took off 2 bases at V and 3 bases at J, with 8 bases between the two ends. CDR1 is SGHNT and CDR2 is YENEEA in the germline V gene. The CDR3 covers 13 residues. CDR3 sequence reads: CASSLSRNYEQYF. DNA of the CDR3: TGTGCCAGCAGCTTATCCAGGAACTACGAGCAGTACTTC.

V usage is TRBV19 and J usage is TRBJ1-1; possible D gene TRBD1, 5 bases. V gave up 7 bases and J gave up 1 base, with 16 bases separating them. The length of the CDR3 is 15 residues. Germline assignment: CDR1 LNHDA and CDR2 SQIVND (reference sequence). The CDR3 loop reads CASTPSFQGNTEAFF. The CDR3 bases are TGTGCCAGTACCCCATCATTCCAGGGGAACACTGAAGCTTTCTTT. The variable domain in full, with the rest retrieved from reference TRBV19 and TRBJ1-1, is DGGITQSPKYLFRKEGQNVTLSCEQNLNHDAMYWYRQDPGQGLRLIYYSQIVNDFQKGDIAEGYSVSREKKESFPLTVTSAQKNPTAFYLCASTPSFQGNTEAFFGQGTRLTVV.

The CDR3 here is CASSQDTGGVYEQYF. The CDR3 bases are TGTGCCAGCAGCCAAGATACAGGGGGTGTCTACGAGCAGTACTTC. This chain joins TRBV4-2 and TRBJ2-7, with 8 nucleotides matching TRBD1. Germline V gives CDR1 LGHNA, CDR2 YNFKEQ. With V trimmed by 0 bases and J by 3 bases, 4 bases remained unmatched. This CDR3 contains 15 residues.

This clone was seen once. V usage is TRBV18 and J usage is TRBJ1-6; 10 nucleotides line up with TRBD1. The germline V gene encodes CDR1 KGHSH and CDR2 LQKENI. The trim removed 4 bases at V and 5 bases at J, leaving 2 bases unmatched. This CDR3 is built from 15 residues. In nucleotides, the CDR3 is TGTGCCAGCTCACGGGGGACAGGGGATAATTCACCCCTCCACTTT. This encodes CASSRGTGDNSPLHF.

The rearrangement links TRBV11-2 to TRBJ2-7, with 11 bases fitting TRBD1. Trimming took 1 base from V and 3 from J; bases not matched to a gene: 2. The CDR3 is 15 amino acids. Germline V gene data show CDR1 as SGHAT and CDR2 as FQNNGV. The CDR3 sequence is CASSLAGQGVYEQYF. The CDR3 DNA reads TGTGCCAGCAGCTTAGCGGGACAGGGGGTCTACGAGCAGTACTTC.

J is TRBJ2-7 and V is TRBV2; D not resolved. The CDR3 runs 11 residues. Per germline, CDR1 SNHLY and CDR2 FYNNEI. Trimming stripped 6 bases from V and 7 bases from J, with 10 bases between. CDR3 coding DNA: TGTGCCAGCAGCCAGCATGGGGAGCAGTACTTC. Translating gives CASSQHGEQYF. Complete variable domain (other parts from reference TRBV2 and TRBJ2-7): EPEVTQTPSHQVTQMGQEVILRCVPISNHLYFYWYRQILGQKVEFLVSFYNNEISEKSEIFDDQFSVERPDGSNFTLKIRSTKLEDSAMYFCASSQHGEQYFGPGTRLTVT.

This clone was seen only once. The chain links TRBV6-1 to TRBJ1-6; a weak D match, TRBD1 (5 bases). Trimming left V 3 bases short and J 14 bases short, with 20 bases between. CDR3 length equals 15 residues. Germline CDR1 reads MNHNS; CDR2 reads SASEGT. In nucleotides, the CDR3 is TGTGCCAGCAGTGATTCCGGGACGGTCATGGAGGCCCTCCACTTT. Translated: CASSDSGTVMEALHF.

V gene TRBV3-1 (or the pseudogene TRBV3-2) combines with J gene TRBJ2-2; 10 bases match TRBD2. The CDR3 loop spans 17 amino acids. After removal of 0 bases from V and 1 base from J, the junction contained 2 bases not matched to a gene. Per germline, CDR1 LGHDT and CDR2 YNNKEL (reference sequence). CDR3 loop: CASSQEGLAKNTGELFF. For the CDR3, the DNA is TGTGCCAGCAGCCAAGAGGGACTAGCGAAGAACACCGGGGAGCTGTTTTTT.

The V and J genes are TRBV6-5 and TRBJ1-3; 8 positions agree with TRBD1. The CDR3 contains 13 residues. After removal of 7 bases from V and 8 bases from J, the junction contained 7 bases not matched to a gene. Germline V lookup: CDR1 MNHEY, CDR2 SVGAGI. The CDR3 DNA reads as TGTGCCAGCAAGTACAGGGGGAGGGACACCATATATTTT. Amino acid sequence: CASKYRGRDTIYF.

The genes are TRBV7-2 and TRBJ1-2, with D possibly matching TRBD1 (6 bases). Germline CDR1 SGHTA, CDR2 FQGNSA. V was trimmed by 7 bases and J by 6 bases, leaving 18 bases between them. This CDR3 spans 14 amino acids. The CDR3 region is CASTPPRGRHGYTF. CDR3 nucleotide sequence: TGTGCCAGCACCCCCCCGAGGGGGAGACATGGCTACACCTTC.

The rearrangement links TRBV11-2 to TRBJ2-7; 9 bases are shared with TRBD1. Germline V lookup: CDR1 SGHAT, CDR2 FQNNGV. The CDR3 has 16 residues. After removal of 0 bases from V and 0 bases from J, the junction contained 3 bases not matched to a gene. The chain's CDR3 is CASSLEGTGSSYEQYF. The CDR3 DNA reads TGTGCCAGCAGCTTAGAAGGGACAGGGAGCTCCTACGAGCAGTACTTC.

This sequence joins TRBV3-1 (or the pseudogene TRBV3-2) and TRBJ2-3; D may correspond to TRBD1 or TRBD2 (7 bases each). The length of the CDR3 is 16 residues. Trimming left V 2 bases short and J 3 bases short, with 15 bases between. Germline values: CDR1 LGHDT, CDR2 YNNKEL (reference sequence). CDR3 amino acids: CASSQSPGGGTDTQYF. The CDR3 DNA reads TGTGCCAGCAGCCAATCACCAGGGGGGGGTACAGATACGCAGTATTTT.

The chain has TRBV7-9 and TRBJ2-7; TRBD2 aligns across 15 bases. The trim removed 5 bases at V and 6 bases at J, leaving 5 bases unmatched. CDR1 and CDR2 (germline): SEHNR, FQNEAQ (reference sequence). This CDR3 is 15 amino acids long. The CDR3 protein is CASSAPGLAGGEQYF. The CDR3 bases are TGTGCCAGCAGCGCACCGGGACTAGCGGGAGGCGAGCAGTACTTC.

The CDR3 DNA reads TGTGCCAGCAACGCCAGGACAGGGGATCAGCCCCAGCATTTT. It yields the protein CASNARTGDQPQHF. V usage is TRBV21-1 and J usage is TRBJ1-5; the table assigns TRBD1, which was not confirmed against the DNA. TRBV21-1 is flagged as a pseudogene. The CDR3 extends over 14 amino acids.

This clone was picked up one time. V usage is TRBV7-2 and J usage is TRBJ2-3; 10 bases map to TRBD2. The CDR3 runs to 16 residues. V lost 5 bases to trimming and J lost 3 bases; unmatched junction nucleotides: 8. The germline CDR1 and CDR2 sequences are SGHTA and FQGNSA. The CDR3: CASSVSSGSVTDTQYF. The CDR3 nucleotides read TGTGCCAGCAGCGTATCTAGCGGGAGTGTGACAGATACGCAGTATTTT. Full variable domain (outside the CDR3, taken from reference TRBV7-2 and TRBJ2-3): GAGVSQSPSNKVTEKGKDVELRCDPISGHTALYWYRQSLGQGLEFLIYFQGNSAPDKSGLPSDRFSAERTGGSVSTLTIQRTQQEDSAVYLCASSVSSGSVTDTQYFGPGTRLTVL.

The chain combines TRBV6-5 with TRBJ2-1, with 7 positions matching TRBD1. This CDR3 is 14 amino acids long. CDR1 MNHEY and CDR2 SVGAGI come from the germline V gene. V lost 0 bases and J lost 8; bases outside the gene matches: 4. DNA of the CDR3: TGTGCCAGCAGTTACTCGGAACAGGGGTATGAGCAGTTCTTC. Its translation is CASSYSEQGYEQFF.

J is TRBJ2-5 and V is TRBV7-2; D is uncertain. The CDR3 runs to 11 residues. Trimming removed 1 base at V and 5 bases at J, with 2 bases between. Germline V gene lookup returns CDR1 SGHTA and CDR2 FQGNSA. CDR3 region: CASSLVETQYF. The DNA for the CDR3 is TGTGCCAGCAGCTTAGTGGAGACCCAGTACTTC.

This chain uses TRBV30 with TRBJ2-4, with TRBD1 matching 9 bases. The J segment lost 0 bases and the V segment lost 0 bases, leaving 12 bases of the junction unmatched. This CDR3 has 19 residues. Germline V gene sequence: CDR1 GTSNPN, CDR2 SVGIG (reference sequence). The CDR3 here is CAWSVRTGEGLGAKNIQYF. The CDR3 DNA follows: TGTGCCTGGAGTGTACGGACAGGGGAAGGCCTTGGAGCCAAAAACATTCAGTACTTC.

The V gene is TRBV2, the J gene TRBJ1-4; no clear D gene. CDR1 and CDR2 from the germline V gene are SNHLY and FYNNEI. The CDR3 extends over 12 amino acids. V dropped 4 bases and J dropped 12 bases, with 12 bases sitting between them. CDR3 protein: CASSGTGDQLFF. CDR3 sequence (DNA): TGTGCCAGCAGTGGGACCGGGGATCAACTGTTTTTT.

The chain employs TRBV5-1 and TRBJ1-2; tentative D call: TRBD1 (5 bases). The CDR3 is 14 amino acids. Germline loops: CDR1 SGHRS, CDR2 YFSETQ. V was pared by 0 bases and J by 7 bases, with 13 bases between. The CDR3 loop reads CASSLEGVQGGYTF. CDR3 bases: TGCGCCAGCAGCTTGGAAGGGGTTCAAGGTGGCTACACCTTC.

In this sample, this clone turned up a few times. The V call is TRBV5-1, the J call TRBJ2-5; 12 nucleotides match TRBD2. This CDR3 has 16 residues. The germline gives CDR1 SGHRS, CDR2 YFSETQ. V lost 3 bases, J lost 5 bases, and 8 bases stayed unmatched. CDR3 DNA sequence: TGCGCCAGCAGCTCAACGACTAGCGGGAGAACGGAGACCCAGTACTTC. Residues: CASSSTTSGRTETQYF.

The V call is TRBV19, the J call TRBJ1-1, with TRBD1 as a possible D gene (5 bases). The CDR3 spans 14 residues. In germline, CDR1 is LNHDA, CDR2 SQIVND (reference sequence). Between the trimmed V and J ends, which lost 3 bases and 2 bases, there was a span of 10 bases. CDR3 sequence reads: CASSMQGGNTEAFF. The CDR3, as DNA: TGTGCCAGTAGTATGCAGGGAGGAAACACTGAAGCTTTCTTT. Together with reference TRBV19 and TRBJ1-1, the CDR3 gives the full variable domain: DGGITQSPKYLFRKEGQNVTLSCEQNLNHDAMYWYRQDPGQGLRLIYYSQIVNDFQKGDIAEGYSVSREKKESFPLTVTSAQKNPTAFYLCASSMQGGNTEAFFGQGTRLTVV.

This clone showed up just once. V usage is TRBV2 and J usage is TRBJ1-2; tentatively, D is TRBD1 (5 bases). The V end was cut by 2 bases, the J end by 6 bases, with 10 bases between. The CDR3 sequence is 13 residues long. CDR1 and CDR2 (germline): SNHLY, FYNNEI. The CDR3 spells CASSERQGDGYTF. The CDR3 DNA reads TGTGCCAGCAGTGAAAGGCAGGGTGATGGCTACACCTTC.

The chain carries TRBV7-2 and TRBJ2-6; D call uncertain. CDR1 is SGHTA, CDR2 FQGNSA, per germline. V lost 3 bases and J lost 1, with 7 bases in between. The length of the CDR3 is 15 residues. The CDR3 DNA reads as TGTGCCAGCAGCTTCGGCCAGTCTGGGGCCAACGTCCTGACTTTC. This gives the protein CASSFGQSGANVLTF.